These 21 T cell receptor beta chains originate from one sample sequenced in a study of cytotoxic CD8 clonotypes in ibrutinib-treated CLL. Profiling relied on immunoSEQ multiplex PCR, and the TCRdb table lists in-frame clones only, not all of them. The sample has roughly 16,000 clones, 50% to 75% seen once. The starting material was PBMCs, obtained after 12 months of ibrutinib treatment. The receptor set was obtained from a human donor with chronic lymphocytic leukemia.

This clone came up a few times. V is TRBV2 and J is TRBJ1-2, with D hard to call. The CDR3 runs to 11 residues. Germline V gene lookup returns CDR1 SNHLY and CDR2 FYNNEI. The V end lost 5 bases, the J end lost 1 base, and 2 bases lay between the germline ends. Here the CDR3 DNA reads TGTGCCAGCAGTTATAACTATGGCTACACCTTC. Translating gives CASSYNYGYTF.

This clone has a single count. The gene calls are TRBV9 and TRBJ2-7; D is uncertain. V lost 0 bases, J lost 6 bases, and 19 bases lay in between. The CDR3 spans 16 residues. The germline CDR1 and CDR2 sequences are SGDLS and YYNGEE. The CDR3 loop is CASSVDTAPGTVEQYF. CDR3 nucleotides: TGTGCCAGCAGCGTAGATACTGCACCTGGTACGGTCGAGCAGTACTTC.

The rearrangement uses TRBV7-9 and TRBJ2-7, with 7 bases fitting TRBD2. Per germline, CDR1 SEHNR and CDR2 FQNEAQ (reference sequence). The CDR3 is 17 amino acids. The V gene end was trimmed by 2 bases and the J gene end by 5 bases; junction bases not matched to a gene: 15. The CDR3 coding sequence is TGTGCCAGCAGCTTATTGGGGGGGATGGCTAGTCCCAACGAGCAGTACTTC. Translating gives CASSLLGGMASPNEQYF.

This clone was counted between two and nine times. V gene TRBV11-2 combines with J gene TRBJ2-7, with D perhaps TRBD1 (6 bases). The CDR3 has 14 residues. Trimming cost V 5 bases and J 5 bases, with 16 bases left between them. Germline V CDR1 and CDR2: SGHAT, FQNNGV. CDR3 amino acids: CASSAHRVWDEQYF. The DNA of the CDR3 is TGTGCCAGCAGCGCCCACAGGGTGTGGGACGAGCAGTACTTC. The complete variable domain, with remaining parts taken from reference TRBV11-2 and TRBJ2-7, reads EAGVAQSPRYKIIEKRQSVAFWCNPISGHATLYWYQQILGQGPKLLIQFQNNGVVDDSQLPKDRFSAERLKGVDSTLKIQPAKLEDSAVYLCASSAHRVWDEQYFGPGTRLTVT.

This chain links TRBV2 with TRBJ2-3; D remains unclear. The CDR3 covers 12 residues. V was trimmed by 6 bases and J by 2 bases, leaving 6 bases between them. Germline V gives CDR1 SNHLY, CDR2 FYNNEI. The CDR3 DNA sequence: TGTGCCAGCAGCATTCACACAGATACGCAGTATTTT. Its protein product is CASSIHTDTQYF.

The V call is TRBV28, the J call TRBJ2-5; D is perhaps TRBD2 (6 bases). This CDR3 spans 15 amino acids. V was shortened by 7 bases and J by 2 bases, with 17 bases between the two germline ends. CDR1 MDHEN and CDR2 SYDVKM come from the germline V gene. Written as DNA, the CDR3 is TGTGCCAGCACCCCGGCGGGAAGGGAGCAAGAGACCCAGTACTTC. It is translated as CASTPAGREQETQYF. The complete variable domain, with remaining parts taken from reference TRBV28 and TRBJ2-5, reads DVKVTQSSRYLVKRTGEKVFLECVQDMDHENMFWYRQDPGLGLRLIYFSYDVKMKEKGDIPEGYSVSREKKERFSLILESASTNQTSMYLCASTPAGREQETQYFGPGTRLLVL.

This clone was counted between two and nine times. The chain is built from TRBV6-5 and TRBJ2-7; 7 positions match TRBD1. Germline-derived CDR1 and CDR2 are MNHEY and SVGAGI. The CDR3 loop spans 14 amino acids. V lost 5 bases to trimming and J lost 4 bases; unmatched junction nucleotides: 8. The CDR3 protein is CASSLRDREYEQYF. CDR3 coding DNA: TGTGCCAGCAGTCTCCGGGACAGAGAATACGAGCAGTACTTC.

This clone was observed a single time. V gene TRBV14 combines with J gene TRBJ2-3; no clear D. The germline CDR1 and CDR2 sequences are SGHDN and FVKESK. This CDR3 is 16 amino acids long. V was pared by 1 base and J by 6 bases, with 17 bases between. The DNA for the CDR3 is TGTGCCAGCAGCCAAGTTCTGCCTGGCCCGGTCGATACGCAGTATTTT. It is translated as CASSQVLPGPVDTQYF.

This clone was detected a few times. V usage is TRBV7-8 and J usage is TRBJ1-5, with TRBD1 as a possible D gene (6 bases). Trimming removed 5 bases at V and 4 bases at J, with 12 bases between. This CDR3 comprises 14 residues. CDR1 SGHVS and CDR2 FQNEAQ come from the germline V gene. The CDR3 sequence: CASSRKDSNQPQHF. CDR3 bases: TGTGCCAGCAGCCGAAAGGACAGTAATCAGCCCCAGCATTTT.

CDR3 coding DNA: TGTGCCAGCAGTTTAGCAGGATTTTCTACAGATACGCAGTATTTT. This gives the protein CASSLAGFSTDTQYF. The chain links TRBV27 to TRBJ2-3; D ambiguous. In germline, CDR1 is MNHEY, CDR2 SMNVEV (reference sequence). The CDR3 runs to 15 residues. Trimming removed 2 bases at V and 3 bases at J, with 12 bases between.

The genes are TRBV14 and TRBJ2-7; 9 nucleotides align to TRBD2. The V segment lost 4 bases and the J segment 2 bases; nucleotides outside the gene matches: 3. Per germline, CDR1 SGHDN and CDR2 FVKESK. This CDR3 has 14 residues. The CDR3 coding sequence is TGTGCCAGCAGCCGACTAGCGGTCGCCTACGAGCAGTACTTC. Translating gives CASSRLAVAYEQYF. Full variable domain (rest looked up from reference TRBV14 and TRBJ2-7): EAGVTQFPSHSVIEKGQTVTLRCDPISGHDNLYWYRRVMGKEIKFLLHFVKESKQDESGMPNNRFLAERTGGTYSTLKVQPAELEDSGVYFCASSRLAVAYEQYFGPGTRLTVT.

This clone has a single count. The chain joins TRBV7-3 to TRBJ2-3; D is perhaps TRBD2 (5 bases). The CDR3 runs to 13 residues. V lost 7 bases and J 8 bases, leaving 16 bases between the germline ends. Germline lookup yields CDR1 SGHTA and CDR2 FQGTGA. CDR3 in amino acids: CASTDSRSGTQYF. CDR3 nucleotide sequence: TGTGCCAGCACCGACTCCCGGAGCGGTACGCAGTATTTT.

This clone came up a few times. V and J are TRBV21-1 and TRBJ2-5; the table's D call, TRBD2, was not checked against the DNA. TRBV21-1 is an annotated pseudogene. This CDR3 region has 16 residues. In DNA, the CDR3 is TGTGCCAGCAGCAAAGCGCCGGGACTAGCGGGGGAGACCCAGTACTTC. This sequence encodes CASSKAPGLAGETQYF.

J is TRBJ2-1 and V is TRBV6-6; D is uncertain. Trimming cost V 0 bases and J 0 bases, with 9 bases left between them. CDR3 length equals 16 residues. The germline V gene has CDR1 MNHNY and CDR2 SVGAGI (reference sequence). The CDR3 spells CASSYSDVSSYNEQFF. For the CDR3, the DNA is TGTGCCAGCAGTTACTCGGACGTTAGCTCCTACAATGAGCAGTTCTTC.

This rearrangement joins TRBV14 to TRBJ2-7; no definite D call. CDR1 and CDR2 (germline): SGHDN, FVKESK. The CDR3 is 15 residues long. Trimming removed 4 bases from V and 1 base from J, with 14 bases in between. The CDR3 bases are TGTGCCAGCAGCCCACCTTCGGAAGGGTCCTACGAGCAGTACTTC. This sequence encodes CASSPPSEGSYEQYF.

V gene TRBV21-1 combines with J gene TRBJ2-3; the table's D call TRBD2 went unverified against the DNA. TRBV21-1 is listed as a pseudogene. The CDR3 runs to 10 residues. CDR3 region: CASPTHTQYF. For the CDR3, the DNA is TGTGCCAGCCCCACTCATACGCAGTATTTT.

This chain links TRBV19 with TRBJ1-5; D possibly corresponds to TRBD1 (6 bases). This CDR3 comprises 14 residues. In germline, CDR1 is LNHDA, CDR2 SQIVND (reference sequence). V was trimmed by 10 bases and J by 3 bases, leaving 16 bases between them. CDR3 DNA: TGTGCCACAGCCACAGGGTGGAACAATCAGCCCCAGCATTTT. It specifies CATATGWNNQPQHF. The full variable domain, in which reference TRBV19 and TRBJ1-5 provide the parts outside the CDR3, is DGGITQSPKYLFRKEGQNVTLSCEQNLNHDAMYWYRQDPGQGLRLIYYSQIVNDFQKGDIAEGYSVSREKKESFPLTVTSAQKNPTAFYLCATATGWNNQPQHFGDGTRLSIL.

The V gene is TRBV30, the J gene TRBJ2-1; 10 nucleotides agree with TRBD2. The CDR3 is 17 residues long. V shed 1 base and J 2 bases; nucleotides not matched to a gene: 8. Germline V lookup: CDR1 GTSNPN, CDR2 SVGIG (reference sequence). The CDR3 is CAWSALGSGRPYNEQFF. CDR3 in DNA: TGTGCCTGGAGTGCCCTGGGTAGCGGGAGGCCCTACAATGAGCAGTTCTTC.

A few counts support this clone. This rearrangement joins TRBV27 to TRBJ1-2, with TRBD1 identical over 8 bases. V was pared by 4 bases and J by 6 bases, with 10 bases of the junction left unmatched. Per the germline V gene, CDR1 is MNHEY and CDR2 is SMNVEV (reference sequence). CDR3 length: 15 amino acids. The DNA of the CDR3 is TGTGCCAGCAGTTCAGGACAGGGTTTGTGGGATGGCTACACCTTC. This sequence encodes CASSSGQGLWDGYTF.

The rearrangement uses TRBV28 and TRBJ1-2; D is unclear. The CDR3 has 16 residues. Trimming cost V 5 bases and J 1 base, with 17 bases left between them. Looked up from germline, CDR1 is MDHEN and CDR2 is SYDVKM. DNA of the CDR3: TGTGCCAGCAGTCCCCCTATCGGAGGGTTTAACTATGGCTACACCTTC. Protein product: CASSPPIGGFNYGYTF.

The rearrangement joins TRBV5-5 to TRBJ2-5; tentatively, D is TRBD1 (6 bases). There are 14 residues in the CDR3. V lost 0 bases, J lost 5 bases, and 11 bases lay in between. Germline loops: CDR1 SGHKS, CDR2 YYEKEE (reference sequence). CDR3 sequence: CASSLGWGPETQYF. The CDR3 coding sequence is TGTGCCAGCAGCTTGGGATGGGGGCCGGAGACCCAGTACTTC. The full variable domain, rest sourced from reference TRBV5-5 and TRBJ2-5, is DAGVTQSPTHLIKTRGQQVTLRCSPISGHKSVSWYQQVLGQGPQFIFQYYEKEERGRGNFPDRFSARQFPNYSSELNVNALLLGDSALYLCASSLGWGPETQYFGPGTRLLVL.